In this sample, the clone carrying this TCR beta chain turned up many times. From germline, CDR1 is SGHNT and CDR2 YYREEE (reference sequence). Trimming removed 4 bases from V and 2 bases from J, with 7 bases in between. The CDR3 is made up of 13 amino acids. TCRdb itself ran the 5' RACE reads through MiXCR, one entry per CDR3 protein. This table has about 240,000 distinct CDR3 sequences, 6.5% to 8.5% appearing once. The data originate from a study of T cells after yellow fever vaccination. The source of this sequence is a man in his thirties or forties who received the YFV17D yellow fever vaccine. This chain joins TRBV5-4 and TRBJ2-1; D is undetermined. This specimen consisted of CD4+ T cells sorted from PBMCs, obtained 15 days after the yellow fever booster vaccination. CDR3 in DNA: TGTGCCAGCAGCGCAGGCCCCTACAATGAGCAGTTCTTC. Translated: CASSAGPYNEQFF.